These T cell receptor beta chains were read from a single sample in a study of OX40 agonist ivuxolimab in advanced cancers. Profiled with immunoSEQ multiplex PCR; TCRdb holds only in-frame clones, not every one. The data contain just under 60,000 clones, 90% to 95% of them singletons. Sample: CD4+ or CD8+ T cells sorted from blood, taken in a trial of the OX40 agonist ivuxolimab. All receptors come from an adult with an advanced solid tumor such as melanoma, head and neck, liver or kidney cancer. CDR3s include the opening cysteine and the closing phenylalanine or tryptophan. D genes are given only for firm matches.

TRBV4-1	TRBJ2-7	TRBD1	TGCGCCAGCAGCCAAGGGACAGGGGAACCCTACGAGCAGTACTTC	CASSQGTGEPYEQYF
TRBV18	TRBJ2-5	-	TGTGCCAGCTCACCAGCGACAACCGGAGAGACCCAGTACTTC	CASSPATTGETQYF
TRBV10-2	TRBJ2-7	-	TGCGCCAGCAGTCGATCCGACTTATCCTACGAGCAGTACTTC	CASSRSDLSYEQYF
TRBV4-1	TRBJ2-7	-	TGCGCCAGCAGCCAAGTAGACCATTACGAGCAGTACTTC	CASSQVDHYEQYF
TRBV7-6	TRBJ2-1	TRBD2	TGTGCCAGCAGCTTAGACCGCAGCGGGAGGGCCTACAATGAGCAGTTCTTC	CASSLDRSGRAYNEQFF
TRBV30	TRBJ2-1	-	TGTGCCTGGAGTAACAGCGACAATGAGCAGTTCTTC	CAWSNSDNEQFF
TRBV13	TRBJ2-1	TRBD2	TGTGCCAGCACCTCGGGGGGACTAGGCAACAATGAGCAGTTCTTC	CASTSGGLGNNEQFF
TRBV27	TRBJ2-1	TRBD2	TGTGCCAGCAGTCTGGGACTAGCGGGAGGGAAGGATGAGCAGTTCTTC	CASSLGLAGGKDEQFF
TRBV19	TRBJ1-5	-	TGTGCCAGTAGTATGTGGGGCCCTAGCAATCAGCCCCAGCATTTT	CASSMWGPSNQPQHF
TRBV10-3	TRBJ1-2	TRBD1	TGTGCCATCAGTGAGCCGGGAGGGGGCAATGGCTACACCTTC	CAISEPGGGNGYTF